This entry lists 18 T cell receptor beta chains sequenced from one sample in a study of post-analysis software for immune sequencing data. The study, taken as a whole, reports: Elevated frequency relative to controls characterized roughly five TRBV segments in patients, TRBV5-6, TRBV5-1 and TRBV20-1 among them.

Tagging with unique molecular identifiers was a feature of the TCR beta cDNA libraries. TCRdb used MiXCR to reprocess the PCR reads, holding one entry per CDR3 protein. The sample holds hundreds of thousands of distinct CDR3 sequences, around 33% seen once. Their cognate antigens are unknown. The source material was blood. The receptors shown here come from a girl under 18 with multiple sclerosis.

The rearrangement links TRBV6-5 to TRBJ1-1; tentatively, D is TRBD1 (6 bases). V was trimmed by 1 base and J by 4 bases, leaving 16 bases between them. CDR1 and CDR2 (germline): MNHEY, SVGAGI. CDR3 length: 16 residues. CDR3 loop: CASSYYPGQGRTEAFF. DNA of the CDR3: TGTGCCAGCAGTTACTACCCCGGGCAGGGGCGCACTGAAGCTTTCTTT.

Concerning this clonotype: One end of the junction fails to match germline, which may point to a read error. The chain uses TRBV28 and TRBJ2-6; TRBD1 agrees at 7 bases. The length of the CDR3 is 16 residues. Germline CDR1 MDHEN, CDR2 SYDVKM. The CDR3 sequence is CACSRQGLGGANVLTF. In DNA, the CDR3 is TGTGCCTGCAGTCGACAGGGCCTGGGTGGGGCCAACGTCCTGACTTTC.

V is TRBV10-2 and J is TRBJ2-3, with TRBD1 as a possible D gene (5 bases). Germline assignment: CDR1 WSHSY and CDR2 SAAADI. V was clipped by 0 bases and J by 4 bases, with 17 bases between them. This CDR3 spans 17 amino acids. CDR3 sequence reads: CASSESISLLGPDTQYF. DNA for the CDR3: TGCGCCAGCAGTGAGTCCATCAGCCTGCTGGGGCCAGATACGCAGTATTTT.

This clonotype has just a few counts. This chain uses TRBV5-1 with TRBJ2-1; D perhaps matches TRBD2 (5 bases). There are 14 residues in the CDR3. Germline-derived CDR1 and CDR2 are SGHRS and YFSETQ. Trimming shortened V by 0 bases and J by 4 bases, and 8 bases separated the two germline ends. The CDR3 DNA reads as TGCGCCAGCAGCTTGGCGGGAAGGTACAATGAGCAGTTCTTC. This encodes CASSLAGRYNEQFF.

This clonotype occurred a few times. V is TRBV7-9 and J is TRBJ2-4; 7 bases are shared with TRBD1. This CDR3 is 14 amino acids long. The germline V gene has CDR1 SEHNR and CDR2 FQNEAQ (reference sequence). The junction had 3 bases not matched to a gene; V was cut back by 5 bases and J by 2 bases. CDR3 loop: CASSRQGPKNIQYF. CDR3 nucleotides: TGTGCCAGCAGCAGACAGGGACCCAAAAACATTCAGTACTTC.

The chain has TRBV10-3 and TRBJ2-1, with 12 bases lining up with TRBD2. This CDR3 has 15 residues. The germline V gene has CDR1 ENHRY and CDR2 SYGVKD. The V and J ends lost 7 bases and 1 base, in that order; junction bases with no gene match: 2. The CDR3 sequence: CAIKTSGGSYNEQFF. The CDR3 DNA reads TGTGCCATCAAAACTAGCGGGGGGTCCTACAATGAGCAGTTCTTC.

The chain is built from TRBV12-5 and TRBJ2-3, with D perhaps TRBD1 (6 bases). CDR1 is LGHNT and CDR2 is FRNRAP in the germline V gene. This CDR3 has 15 amino acids. Trimming took off 5 bases at V and 4 bases at J, with 16 bases between the two ends. The CDR3 loop is CASGPPNGGADTQYF. The DNA for the CDR3 is TGTGCTAGTGGTCCCCCTAATGGGGGCGCAGATACGCAGTATTTT. Supplemented by reference TRBV12-5 and TRBJ2-3, the full variable domain reads DARVTQTPRHKVTEMGQEVTMRCQPILGHNTVFWYRQTMMQGLELLAYFRNRAPLDDSGMPKDRFSAEMPDATLATLKIQPSEPRDSAVYFCASGPPNGGADTQYFGPGTRLTVL.

This clonotype was seen a handful of times. V gene TRBV11-3 combines with J gene TRBJ1-1; TRBD1 might be the D (6 bases). The CDR3 has 13 amino acids. CDR1 and CDR2 (germline): SGHNT, YENEEA. Trimming removed 5 bases from V and 3 bases from J, with 10 bases in between. In DNA form, the CDR3 reads TGTGCCAGCAGCCCAGGACAGTACACTGAAGCTTTCTTT. This gives the protein CASSPGQYTEAFF.

This clonotype was seen a handful of times. The chain has TRBV5-1 and TRBJ2-1; 9 nucleotides align to TRBD2. V lost 4 bases and J lost 8; bases outside the gene matches: 7. Germline V gene data show CDR1 as SGHRS and CDR2 as YFSETQ. The CDR3 is 14 amino acids. The CDR3 reads CASSEAGGSDEQFF. Written as DNA, the CDR3 is TGCGCCAGCAGCGAGGCGGGGGGGAGCGATGAGCAGTTCTTC.

This chain joins TRBV12-3 or TRBV12-4 and TRBJ1-4; D not resolved. Trimming cost V 0 bases and J 2 bases, with 13 bases left between them. The CDR3 has 17 amino acids. The DNA for the CDR3 is TGTGCCAGCAGTTTAGCGCCTAGAACACTGACTAATGAAAAACTGTTTTTT. This translates into CASSLAPRTLTNEKLFF.

The rearrangement uses TRBV7-2 and TRBJ2-5, with 8 bases aligning to TRBD1. CDR1 and CDR2 from the germline V gene are SGHTA and FQGNSA. The CDR3 covers 15 residues. V trimming: 2 bases; J trimming: 11 bases; junction bases outside the gene matches: 13. The CDR3 region is CASSLRQGKTGEQYF. CDR3 in DNA: TGTGCCAGCAGCTTACGACAGGGGAAGACTGGTGAGCAGTACTTC.

The chain couples TRBV20-1 to TRBJ2-1; 10 positions match TRBD2. V dropped 0 bases and J dropped 4; count of bases not matched to a gene: 12. CDR3 length: 18 residues. Germline CDR1 is DFQATT and CDR2 is SNEGSKA (reference sequence). This CDR3 reads CSARETRQLAGYYNEQFF. For the CDR3, the DNA is TGCAGTGCTAGAGAAACCCGCCAACTAGCGGGGTATTACAATGAGCAGTTCTTC.

This clonotype was found a few times. The chain joins TRBV20-1 to TRBJ1-5; no firm D call. CDR1 DFQATT and CDR2 SNEGSKA come from the germline V gene (reference sequence). There are 12 residues in the CDR3. Trimming left V 8 bases short and J 6 bases short, with 14 bases between. In DNA, the CDR3 is TGCAGTTCAGCCGTAGGGTCTCAGCCCCAGCATTTT. It specifies CSSAVGSQPQHF.

The chain recombines TRBV9 with TRBJ2-4; the D is unclear. Trimming removed 3 bases from V and 0 bases from J, with 10 bases in between. CDR1 and CDR2 from the germline V gene are SGDLS and YYNGEE. This CDR3 has 15 residues. CDR3 in amino acids: CASSDGQLAKNIQYF. DNA of the CDR3: TGTGCCAGCAGCGACGGCCAACTAGCCAAAAACATTCAGTACTTC.

In its sample, this clonotype was seen a few times. This chain joins TRBV2 and TRBJ1-2; D gene uncertain. Trimming left V 7 bases short and J 6 bases short, with 15 bases between. Germline lookup yields CDR1 SNHLY and CDR2 FYNNEI. The CDR3 spans 13 residues. The CDR3 DNA is TGTGCCAGCACCCGAGCCAGGTTCAATGGCTACACCTTC. Protein sequence: CASTRARFNGYTF.

The V call is TRBV15, the J call TRBJ2-1; D is perhaps TRBD2 (7 bases). Trimming cost V 1 base and J 3 bases, with 13 bases left between them. The CDR3 totals 16 residues. Germline V lookup: CDR1 LNHNV, CDR2 YYDKDF (reference sequence). CDR3 sequence reads: CATSRGSGGLYNEQFF. The CDR3 DNA sequence: TGTGCCACCAGCAGAGGGTCGGGGGGCCTCTACAATGAGCAGTTCTTC.

This clonotype was seen a handful of times. The J gene is TRBJ1-1, the V gene TRBV29-1; 7 bases are a match to TRBD1. J lost 3 bases, V lost 0 bases, and 7 bases had no gene match. The length of the CDR3 is 15 residues. CDR1 is SQVTM and CDR2 is ANQGSEA in the germline V gene. This CDR3 is CSVEDPGGRYTEAFF. In DNA, the CDR3 is TGCAGCGTTGAAGATCCAGGGGGAAGGTACACTGAAGCTTTCTTT.

CDR3 DNA sequence: TGTGCCAGCAGGGGATTTCAAGGGGCTGAAGCTTTCTTT. Protein: CASRGFQGAEAFF. This chain links TRBV2 with TRBJ1-1; possibly TRBD1 for D (5 bases). CDR3 length: 13 residues. V lost 6 bases and J 6 bases, leaving 14 bases between the germline ends. Germline V gives CDR1 SNHLY, CDR2 FYNNEI.